A selection of T cell receptor beta chains follows, all from one sample in a study of blood T cell repertoires in COVID-19. Only in-frame clones appear in the TCRdb table, and some are missing; sequencing was by immunoSEQ multiplex PCR. The data hold over 200,000 clones, with under 90% observed a single time. The sequenced sample was PBMCs or T cells enriched from blood (not recorded which). The receptors here all came from a man younger than 35 who had recovered from COVID-19. The CDR3 runs from the conserved cysteine through the conserved F or W. The D gene is left open where the match is weak. A row's size may be missing; if present it is once, few, many or a size class.

cdr3_nt cdr3_aa j_call clone_size v_call d_call
TGTGCCAGCAGTCCGGGACAGACGGGATATGGCTACACCTTC CASSPGQTGYGYTF TRBJ1-2 - TRBV27 TRBD1
TGTGCCAGTAGTACACAGGGCGACACCGGGGAGCTGTTTTTT CASSTQGDTGELFF TRBJ2-2 - TRBV19 -
TGTGCCAGCAGCTTGTCACGGTTGAGCTCCTACAATGAGCAGTTCTTC CASSLSRLSSYNEQFF TRBJ2-1 - TRBV7-8 -
TGTGCCAGCAGGGATCCGGGGAGGGCGGACAAATACAATGAGCAGTTCTTC CASRDPGRADKYNEQFF TRBJ2-1 - TRBV27 TRBD2
TGTGCCAGCAGCTTAGTCCCGGGAACTGAAGCTTTCTTT CASSLVPGTEAFF TRBJ1-1 - TRBV7-2 -
TGTGCCAGCAGCTTGGAGACAGAGTTTAACTATGGCTACACCTTC CASSLETEFNYGYTF TRBJ1-2 once TRBV5-8 -
TGCGCCAGCAGCTTTGGAGAACGGAGCGAGCAGTACTTC CASSFGERSEQYF TRBJ2-7 - TRBV5-1 -
TGCGCCAGCAGCTTGGCCCAGGGTGTCGGACAAGAGACCCAGTACTTC CASSLAQGVGQETQYF TRBJ2-5 - TRBV5-1 -
TGTGCCACAAGCAGGGAGGGGCCTAATGAAAAACTGTTTTTT CATSREGPNEKLFF TRBJ1-4 - TRBV5-4 -
TGTGCCAGCAGCCTAGCTAGCGGGGGCACAGATACGCAGTATTTT CASSLASGGTDTQYF TRBJ2-3 - TRBV5-8 TRBD2
TGCGCCAGCACCGACAGGGCGGATTCACCCCTCCACTTT CASTDRADSPLHF TRBJ1-6 - TRBV5-1 TRBD1
TGCGCCAGCAGTGCTGGGACAGGGGGGACCTACGAGCAGTACTTC CASSAGTGGTYEQYF TRBJ2-7 once TRBV10-1 TRBD1
TGCAGTGCTAGCGGGGGGGGTGAGCAGTTCTTC CSASGGGEQFF TRBJ2-1 - TRBV20-1 TRBD2
TGTGCCAGCAGCCAAGATAACGGTCATTCTGAAGCTTTCTTT CASSQDNGHSEAFF TRBJ1-1 - TRBV4-2 -
TGTGCCAGCAGCACATTAGCGGGAGTCTACAATGAGCAGTTCTTC CASSTLAGVYNEQFF TRBJ2-1 - TRBV7-3 TRBD2
TGCGCCAGCAGCCCACAGGGGGCGCGAAACACCATATATTTT CASSPQGARNTIYF TRBJ1-3 - TRBV5-1 TRBD1
TGTGCCAGCAGTGGCTTAGGGGGATACACTGAAGCTTTCTTT CASSGLGGYTEAFF TRBJ1-1 - TRBV2 -
TGTGCCAGCAGCCCCGGGACAGGGGGGACAGATACGCAGTATTTT CASSPGTGGTDTQYF TRBJ2-3 - TRBV9 TRBD1